The sequence of this T cell receptor (beta chain) was determined in a study of blood T cell repertoires in COVID-19. Study information: Sources were T cells, B-cell-depleted T cells, or PBMCs; the material itself was cDNA or gDNA.

The CDR3 runs 17 residues. CDR1 and CDR2 (germline): KGHSH, LQKENI. The V gene lost 3 bases and the J gene lost 0 bases, with 16 bases spanning the gap. Assay used: immunoSEQ multiplex PCR; TCRdb lists only in-frame clones, some missing. The table lists some 350,000 clones, approximately 84% of them singletons, with approximately 3.1% in the top ten. The age range of participants was about 18 to 90 years, with residence in about two dozen US areas. Sequences were obtained from PBMCs or T cells enriched from blood (not recorded which). The chain couples TRBV18 to TRBJ2-3; D is possibly TRBD2 (6 bases). The sequence was obtained from a woman aged 25 to 39 who had recovered from COVID-19. The CDR3 DNA follows: TGTGCCAGCTCACCCCTCGGGACTCCAACCAGCACAGATACGCAGTATTTT. It is translated as CASSPLGTPTSTDTQYF.